The next 2 T cell receptor beta chains were all read from a single sample in a study of beta chain bispecific antibodies for T cell cancers. Study-wide findings and caveats: Most targeted TRBV signal came from the leukemia cell line cells, not normal T cells. Versus anti-CD19, anti-TRBV12 exposure cut the TRBV12-3 share of TRBV signal by approximately 99%.

Each CDR3 protein is one row after TCRdb ran MiXCR on the 5' RACE reads. In the table there are some 20,000 distinct CDR3 sequences, about 2% of which are singletons. These receptors have no known antigen. Blood mononuclear cells were expanded for two to three days using either OKT3 anti-CD3 antibody or CD3/CD28 beads. This material consisted of healthy donor T cells cultured with leukemia cells, taken from a culture containing a bispecific antibody targeting TCR Vbeta12. The origin of the receptors is a human donor in good health. Some clones in this sample may be carry-over from other donors' samples.

This clonotype was counted at least ten times. The gene calls are TRBV3-1 and TRBJ2-5; D is unclear. Per the germline V gene, CDR1 is LGHDT and CDR2 is YNNKEL (reference sequence). The V and J ends lost 3 bases and 3 bases respectively, with 8 bases between them. CDR3 length: 13 amino acids. The CDR3 loop reads CASSHVLEETQYF. The DNA for the CDR3 is TGTGCCAGCAGCCACGTGCTAGAAGAGACCCAGTACTTC.

This clonotype occurred many times. The chain couples TRBV5-6 to TRBJ2-1; maybe TRBD1 (6 bases). Trimming removed 4 bases at V and 6 bases at J, with 17 bases between. The germline CDR1 and CDR2 sequences are SGHDT and YYEEEE. The CDR3 contains 15 residues. Here the CDR3 DNA reads TGTGCCAGCAGCGAGGGGGTCAGGACTTTCAATGAGCAGTTCTTC. Translated, it gives CASSEGVRTFNEQFF.